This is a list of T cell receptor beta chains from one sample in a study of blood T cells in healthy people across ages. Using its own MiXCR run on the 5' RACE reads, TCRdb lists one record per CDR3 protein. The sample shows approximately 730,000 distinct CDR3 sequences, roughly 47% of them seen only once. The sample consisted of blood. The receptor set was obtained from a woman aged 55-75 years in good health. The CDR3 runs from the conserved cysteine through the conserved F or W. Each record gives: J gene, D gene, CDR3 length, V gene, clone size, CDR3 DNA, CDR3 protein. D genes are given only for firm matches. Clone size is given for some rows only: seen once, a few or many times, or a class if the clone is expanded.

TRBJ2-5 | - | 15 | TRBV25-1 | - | TGTGCCAGCAGTGAAGTGGGGGCCTCTTTTGATGAGCAGTACTTC | CASSEVGASFDEQYF
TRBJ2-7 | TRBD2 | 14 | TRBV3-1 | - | TGTGCCAGCAACCCCGGGACTAGCAGCCACGAGCAGTACTTC | CASNPGTSSHEQYF
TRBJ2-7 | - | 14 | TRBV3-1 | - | TGTGCCTGCAGCCCCCTCCGGGACCACTACGAGCAGTACTTC | CACSPLRDHYEQYF
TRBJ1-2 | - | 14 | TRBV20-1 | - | TGCAGTGCTAGAAATGCACAAGGACCCGAGGGCTACACCTTC | CSARNAQGPEGYTF
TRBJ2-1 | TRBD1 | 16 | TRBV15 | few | TGTGCCACCAGCAGAGAGCCGGGACAGCGGTCCAATGAGCAGTTCTTC | CATSREPGQRSNEQFF
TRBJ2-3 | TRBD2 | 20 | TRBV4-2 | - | TGTGCCAGCAGCCAAGTCGGATCAGCGGGAGATCTGCGGAGCGCAGATACGCAGTATTTT | CASSQVGSAGDLRSADTQYF
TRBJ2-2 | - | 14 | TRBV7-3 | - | TGTGCCAGCAGCCCCTTGGGGACTACCGGGGAGCTGTTTTTT | CASSPLGTTGELFF
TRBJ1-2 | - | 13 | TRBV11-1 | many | TGTGCCAGCAGCAAAGGACCGAACTATGGCTACACCTTC | CASSKGPNYGYTF
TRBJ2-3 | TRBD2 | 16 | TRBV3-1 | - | TGTGCCAGCAGCCAGGAACTAGCGGGGGGGCCATATACGCAGTATTTT | CASSQELAGGPYTQYF
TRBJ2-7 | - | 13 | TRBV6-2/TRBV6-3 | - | TGTGCCAGCAGTTACTCCAGGATTAACGAGCAGTACTTC | CASSYSRINEQYF
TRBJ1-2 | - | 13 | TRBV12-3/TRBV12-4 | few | TGTGCCAGCAGTTTCAGGGGAAACTATGGCTACACCTTC | CASSFRGNYGYTF
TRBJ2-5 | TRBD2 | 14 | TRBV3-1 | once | TGTGCCAGCAGCCAGAGGACTAGCAGAGAGACCCAGTACTTC | CASSQRTSRETQYF
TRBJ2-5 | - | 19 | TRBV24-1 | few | TGTGCCACCAGTACTACGGTGGAGGATTTGGCAGGCAATGGAGAGACCCAGTACTTC | CATSTTVEDLAGNGETQYF
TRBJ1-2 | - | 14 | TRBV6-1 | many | TGTGCCAGCAGTGAAGGACAGAGGAACTATGGCTACACCTTC | CASSEGQRNYGYTF
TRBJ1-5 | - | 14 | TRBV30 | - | TGTGCCTGGAGTGCCGAGACGAGCAATCAGCCCCAGCATTTT | CAWSAETSNQPQHF
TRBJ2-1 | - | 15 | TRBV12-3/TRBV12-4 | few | TGTGCCAGCAGTTTGGGGGGCTTCCCCCACAATGAGCAGTTCTTC | CASSLGGFPHNEQFF
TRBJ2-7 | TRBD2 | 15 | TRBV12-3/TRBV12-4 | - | TGTGCCAGCAGTACCGCGGGGGGGCGGACCTACGAGCAGTACTTC | CASSTAGGRTYEQYF
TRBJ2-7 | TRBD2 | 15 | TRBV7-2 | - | TGTGCCAGCAGCTTATTCGGGACTAGCATAGGCGAGCAGTACTTC | CASSLFGTSIGEQYF
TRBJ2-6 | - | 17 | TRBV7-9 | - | TGTGCCAGCAGCCGCGGGGCGAGCATTTCTGGGGCCAACGTCCTGACTTTC | CASSRGASISGANVLTF
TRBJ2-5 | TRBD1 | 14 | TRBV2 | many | TGTGCCAGCAGTTTACAGGGGGCGGGAGAGACCCAGTACTTC | CASSLQGAGETQYF
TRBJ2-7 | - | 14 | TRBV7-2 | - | TGTGCCAGCAGCCCCTTTATAGGCAGGGACGAGCAGTACTTC | CASSPFIGRDEQYF
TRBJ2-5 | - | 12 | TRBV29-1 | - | TGCAGCGGGGAGGCGGGGCAAGAGACCCAGTACTTC | CSGEAGQETQYF
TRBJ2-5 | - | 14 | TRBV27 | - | TGTGCCAGCAGTTCCCGGATGGGGAGGGAGACCCAGTACTTC | CASSSRMGRETQYF
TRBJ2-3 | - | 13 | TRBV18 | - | TGTGCCAGTTTCAGGGTGAACACAGATACGCAGTATTTT | CASFRVNTDTQYF
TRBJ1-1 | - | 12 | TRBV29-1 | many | TGCAGCGGGCAGGGGAGATACACTGAAGCTTTCTTT | CSGQGRYTEAFF
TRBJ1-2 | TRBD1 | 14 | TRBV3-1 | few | TGTGCCAGCAGCCAAGAGGACAGGGGTTATGGCTACACCTTC | CASSQEDRGYGYTF
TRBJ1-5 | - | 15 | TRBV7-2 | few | TGTGCCAGCAGCTCTATGGGGCTGGGCAATCAGCCCCAGCATTTT | CASSSMGLGNQPQHF
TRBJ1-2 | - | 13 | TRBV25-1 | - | TGTGCCGGCAGTATAGGGGAGGGCTATGGCTACACCTTC | CAGSIGEGYGYTF
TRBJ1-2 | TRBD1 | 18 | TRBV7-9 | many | TGTGCCAGCAGCCGCGGGTTGCGGACGGACAGGTCTAACTATGGCTACACCTTC | CASSRGLRTDRSNYGYTF
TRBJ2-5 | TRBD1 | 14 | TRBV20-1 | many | TGCAGTGCTAGGCTTTCAGGGGGCGCGGAGACCCAGTACTTC | CSARLSGGAETQYF
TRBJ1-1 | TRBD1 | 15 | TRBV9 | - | TGTGCCAGCAGCGTCGGACAGGCTGCGTACACTGAAGCTTTCTTT | CASSVGQAAYTEAFF